Detailed here is one TCR beta chain. One base away lies a much larger clone, so this may be a sequencing read error. The CDR3 has 15 amino acids. Germline values: CDR1 MGHRA, CDR2 YSYEKL. A second roughly 6 to 12 cycle PCR used barcoded and J-beta primers. TCRdb itself ran the 5' RACE reads through MiXCR, one entry per CDR3 protein. The sample lists fewer than 800,000 distinct CDR3 sequences, roughly 21% occurring once. This sample is part of a study of blood T cells in healthy people across ages. The sequence was obtained from a man between 65 and 79 years old in good health. The sample was blood. The chain carries TRBV4-1 and TRBJ2-5; TRBD2 is a possible D gene (6 bases). TRBJ2-1 matches the DNA end more closely, so the J call is doubtful. CDR3 DNA: TGCACCAGCAGCCAAGATTTTCTAGCGCCCAATGAGCAGTTCTTC. Protein sequence: CTSSQDFLAPNEQFF.